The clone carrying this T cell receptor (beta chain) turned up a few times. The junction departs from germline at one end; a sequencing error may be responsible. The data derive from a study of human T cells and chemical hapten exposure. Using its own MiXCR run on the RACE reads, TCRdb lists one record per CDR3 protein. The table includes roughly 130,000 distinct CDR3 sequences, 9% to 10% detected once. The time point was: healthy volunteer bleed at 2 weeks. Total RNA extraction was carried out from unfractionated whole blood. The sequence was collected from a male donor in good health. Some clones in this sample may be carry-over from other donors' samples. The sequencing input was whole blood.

The CDR3 sequence is CASSLGPNPPKDF. CDR3 DNA: TGTGCCAGCAGCTTAGGGCCTAACCCTCCAAAAGATTTT. This chain connects TRBV7-9 to TRBJ2-3; D is undetermined. The CDR3 runs to 13 residues. In germline, CDR1 is SEHNR, CDR2 FQNEAQ (reference sequence).